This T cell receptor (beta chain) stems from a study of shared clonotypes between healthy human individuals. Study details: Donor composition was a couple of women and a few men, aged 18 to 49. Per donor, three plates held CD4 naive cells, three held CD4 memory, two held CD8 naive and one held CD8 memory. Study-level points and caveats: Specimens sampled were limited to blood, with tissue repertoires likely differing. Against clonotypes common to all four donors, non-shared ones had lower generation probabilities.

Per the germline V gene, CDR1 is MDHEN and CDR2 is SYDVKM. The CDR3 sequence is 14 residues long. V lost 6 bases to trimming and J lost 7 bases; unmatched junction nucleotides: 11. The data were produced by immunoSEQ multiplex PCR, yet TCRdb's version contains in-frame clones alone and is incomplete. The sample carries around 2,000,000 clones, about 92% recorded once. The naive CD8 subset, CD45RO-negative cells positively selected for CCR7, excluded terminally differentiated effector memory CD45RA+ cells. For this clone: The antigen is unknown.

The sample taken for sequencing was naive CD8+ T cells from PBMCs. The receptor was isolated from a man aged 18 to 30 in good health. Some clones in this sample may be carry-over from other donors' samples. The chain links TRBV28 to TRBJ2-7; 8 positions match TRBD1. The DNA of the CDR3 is TGTGCCAGCAGATCCGGGACAGGTGGTGGGGAGCAGTACTTC. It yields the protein CASRSGTGGGEQYF. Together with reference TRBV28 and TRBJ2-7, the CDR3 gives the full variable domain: DVKVTQSSRYLVKRTGEKVFLECVQDMDHENMFWYRQDPGLGLRLIYFSYDVKMKEKGDIPEGYSVSREKKERFSLILESASTNQTSMYLCASRSGTGGGEQYFGPGTRLTVT.